Relative to its sample, the clone carrying this T cell receptor (beta chain) is medium-sized (0.01 to 0.1%). Its specificity is unknown. Regarding treatment: roughly 10-day PBMC culture with coronavirus spike peptide pools or control peptides (ViraFEST assay). This entry is derived from a study of vaccination and CD4 T cells after COVID-19. Across the whole study: Overlapping spike pools from SARS-CoV-2 and HCoV-NL63, HCoV-OC43 and HCoV-229E served as culture stimuli.

Cultured CD4+ T-cell DNA underwent Oncomine TCR Beta short-read sequencing. One entry per CDR3 protein, called by TCRdb with MiXCR from the PCR reads. This table has around 10,000 distinct CDR3 sequences, approximately 46% appearing once. Findings and limits, study-wide: It was observed that, in convalescent patients, a median about 90% of reactive clones arose only post-vaccination.

The V gene's germline CDR1 is LNHNV and CDR2 YYDKDF (reference sequence). This CDR3 is built from 14 residues. The ends were cut back, 1 base at V and 1 base at J, with 7 bases in the middle. The rearrangement links TRBV15 to TRBJ1-2, with a possible D match to TRBD1 (5 bases). The TCR comes from a human donor who had recovered from COVID-19. The specimen sequenced was CD4+ T cells from blood, cultured in vitro. The CDR3 DNA reads as TGTGCCACCAGCAGAGGTGGACATAACTATGGCTACACCTTC. Translated: CATSRGGHNYGYTF. The full variable domain, rest sourced from reference TRBV15 and TRBJ1-2, is DAMVIQNPRYQVTQFGKPVTLSCSQTLNHNVMYWYQQKSSQAPKLLFHYYDKDFNNEADTPDNFQSRRPNTSFCFLDIRSPGLGDTAMYLCATSRGGHNYGYTFGSGTRLTVV.